The 16 T cell receptor beta chains presented below share a single source sample, sequenced in a study of blood T cell repertoires in COVID-19. Libraries were prepared by immunoSEQ multiplex PCR; TCRdb keeps only in-frame clonotypes and omits some of them. The data show more than 300,000 clones, more than 75% seen once. Sequenced material: PBMCs or T cells enriched from blood (not recorded which). Every receptor here comes from a woman aged 18-35 years who had recovered from COVID-19.

The rearrangement joins TRBV11-2 to TRBJ2-3, with D maybe TRBD1 (6 bases). The germline gives CDR1 SGHAT, CDR2 FQNNGV. The CDR3 sequence is 15 residues long. V shed 7 bases and J shed 4 bases, with 18 bases lying between them. In DNA, the CDR3 is TGTGCCAGCACCCTAAGGGGGAGAAGCGCAGATACGCAGTATTTT. This codes for CASTLRGRSADTQYF.

In this sample, this clone turned up many times. The chain couples TRBV18 to TRBJ1-6; 9 positions agree with TRBD1. The germline V gene has CDR1 KGHSH and CDR2 LQKENI. After removal of 6 bases from V and 5 bases from J, the junction contained 17 bases not matched to a gene. The CDR3 contains 19 residues. The CDR3 protein is CASSLNRGRGSGDNSPLHF. As DNA, the CDR3 is TGTGCCAGCTCCTTAAACAGGGGGCGAGGCTCGGGAGATAATTCACCCCTCCACTTT.

The chain couples TRBV27 to TRBJ2-7, with D possibly TRBD2 on 6 matching bases. This CDR3 is built from 15 residues. Trimming left V 1 base short and J 4 bases short, with 14 bases between. CDR1 is MNHEY and CDR2 is SMNVEV in the germline V gene (reference sequence). For the CDR3, the DNA is TGTGCCAGCAGTTTATACCCGGACTATTTATACGAGCAGTACTTC. Translating gives CASSLYPDYLYEQYF.

The chain has TRBV27 and TRBJ1-5; a possible D gene is TRBD1 (6 bases). The length of the CDR3 is 14 residues. Germline loops: CDR1 MNHEY, CDR2 SMNVEV (reference sequence). V was shortened by 5 bases and J by 11 bases, with 19 bases between the two germline ends. CDR3: CASSPGTFLSSQHF. The DNA for the CDR3 is TGTGCCAGCAGTCCCGGGACATTTTTGTCGTCCCAGCATTTT.

V gene TRBV6-2 or TRBV6-3 combines with J gene TRBJ1-2; TRBD1 matches 9 bases. The germline gives CDR1 MNHEY, CDR2 SVGEGT. CDR3 length equals 15 residues. The V and J ends lost 4 bases and 5 bases, in that order; junction bases with no gene match: 8. In nucleotides, the CDR3 is TGTGCCAGCAGTTTACCCGACAGGGGGTTGTATGGCTACACCTTC. Amino acids: CASSLPDRGLYGYTF.

The chain couples TRBV6-5 to TRBJ2-7; D might be TRBD1 (7 bases). This CDR3 is built from 13 residues. V lost 10 bases to trimming and J lost 6 bases, with 19 bases between them. Germline V CDR1 and CDR2: MNHEY, SVGAGI. CDR3 DNA: TGTGCCACACAGGGGCCCAGGGGAGGCGAGCAGTACTTC. Its translation is CATQGPRGGEQYF.

Of note for this clone: The identical CDR3 is also encoded by other nucleotide sequences in the sample. The genes are TRBV6-5 and TRBJ1-1; D uncertain. V lost 0 bases to trimming and J lost 4 bases, with 6 bases between them. This CDR3 has 13 residues. Germline V CDR1 and CDR2: MNHEY, SVGAGI. The CDR3 loop reads CASSYSPGTEAFF. As DNA, the CDR3 is TGTGCCAGCAGTTACTCCCCGGGCACTGAAGCTTTCTTT.

In its sample, this clone was seen a few times. This sequence joins TRBV7-9 and TRBJ1-5; 8 bases agree with TRBD1. Germline trimming cut 3 bases from V and 5 bases from J; bases unmatched to any gene: 9. This CDR3 spans 16 amino acids. Germline assignment: CDR1 SEHNR and CDR2 FQNEAQ (reference sequence). The CDR3 bases are TGTGCCAGCAGCTTTGGCGGGACAGGTATGGATCAGCCCCAGCATTTT. The encoded protein is CASSFGGTGMDQPQHF.

This chain uses TRBV30 with TRBJ2-5, with 8 bases identical to TRBD2. Germline CDR1 reads GTSNPN; CDR2 reads SVGIG (reference sequence). V shed 4 bases and J 1 base; nucleotides not matched to a gene: 5. This CDR3 is 14 amino acids long. CDR3 amino acids: CAWNGGGTQETQYF. CDR3 nucleotide sequence: TGTGCCTGGAATGGCGGGGGGACCCAAGAGACCCAGTACTTC.

V is TRBV2 and J is TRBJ1-2, with D possibly TRBD1 on 6 matching bases. The CDR3 covers 14 residues. V was cut by 3 bases and J by 8 bases, with 16 bases left in between. The V gene's germline CDR1 is SNHLY and CDR2 FYNNEI. Written as DNA, the CDR3 is TGTGCCAGCAGTGAGAGGGGGTCCCCCACCGGCTACACCTTC. Translating it yields CASSERGSPTGYTF.

V gene TRBV9 combines with J gene TRBJ1-2; 10 positions agree with TRBD1. The CDR3 has 15 residues. Trimming at V came to 0 bases and at J to 4 bases, leaving 3 bases not matched to a gene. Germline values: CDR1 SGDLS, CDR2 YYNGEE. The CDR3: CASSVGGTGVYGYTF. DNA of the CDR3: TGTGCCAGCAGCGTAGGGGGGACAGGGGTCTATGGCTACACCTTC.

This chain links TRBV4-1 with TRBJ1-5; D unclear. V was shortened by 0 bases and J by 7 bases, with 7 bases between the two germline ends. The CDR3 is 13 residues long. Germline loops: CDR1 MGHRA, CDR2 YSYEKL. This CDR3 is CASSQDNLQPQHF. The CDR3, as DNA: TGCGCCAGCAGCCAAGATAATCTGCAGCCCCAGCATTTT.

The CDR3 DNA sequence: TGCGCCAGCAGCTTGGGACTAGCGGTCTCCTACGAGCAGTACTTC. Protein product: CASSLGLAVSYEQYF. The rearrangement joins TRBV5-1 to TRBJ2-7, with 9 positions matching TRBD2. The germline V gene has CDR1 SGHRS and CDR2 YFSETQ. J lost 0 bases, V lost 0 bases, and 1 base had no gene match. The length of the CDR3 is 15 residues.

The chain has TRBV6-5 and TRBJ1-1, with D tentatively TRBD1 (5 bases). In germline, CDR1 is MNHEY, CDR2 SVGAGI. CDR3 length: 14 amino acids. Trimming took 6 bases from V and 2 from J, leaving 13 bases between them. DNA of the CDR3: TGTGCCAGCAGCAGGGCCTACGGAAACACTGAAGCTTTCTTT. It specifies CASSRAYGNTEAFF.

The V call is TRBV7-9, the J call TRBJ2-3; perhaps TRBD1 as D (7 bases). The CDR3 is made up of 15 amino acids. Germline lookup yields CDR1 SEHNR and CDR2 FQNEAQ (reference sequence). Trimming removed 7 bases at V and 8 bases at J, with 22 bases between. The CDR3 spells CASTARGTAGLTQYF. The DNA of the CDR3 is TGTGCCAGCACCGCACGCGGGACAGCAGGTCTTACGCAGTATTTT.

The chain uses TRBV5-8 and TRBJ1-1; D is uncertain. Trimming stripped 0 bases from V and 1 base from J, with 10 bases between. The CDR3 length is 15 residues. Germline-derived CDR1 and CDR2 are SGHTS and YDEGEE. DNA of the CDR3: TGTGCCAGCAGCTTGGCGATTGGAGGGAACACTGAAGCTTTCTTT. This sequence encodes CASSLAIGGNTEAFF.